This T cell receptor beta chain emerged from a study of spatial heterogeneity in lung cancer. General study results and limits: One measure, the expanded intratumoral alpha and beta TCR count, tracked tumor mutation counts.

TCRdb ran MiXCR on the 5' RACE reads and lists one entry per CDR3 protein. The data hold nearly 2,500 distinct CDR3 sequences, with 5.5% to 7% observed a single time. This CDR3 is 15 amino acids long. CDR1 is DFQATT and CDR2 is SNEGSKA in the germline V gene (reference sequence). V trimming: 1 base; J trimming: 4 bases; junction bases outside the gene matches: 7. Time point indicated: sample taken at primary tumor resection. By frequency in the sample, this clonotype is medium-sized. Its antigen is still unknown. The chain carries TRBV20-1 and TRBJ2-5, with 9 bases identical to TRBD2. The specimen comprised lung tumor tissue, sampled at surgery. This clonotype was sampled from a male donor with early-stage non-small cell lung cancer. The CDR3 loop is CSARAGLAKAETQYF. In DNA form, the CDR3 reads TGCAGTGCTAGAGCGGGACTAGCAAAGGCAGAGACCCAGTACTTC.